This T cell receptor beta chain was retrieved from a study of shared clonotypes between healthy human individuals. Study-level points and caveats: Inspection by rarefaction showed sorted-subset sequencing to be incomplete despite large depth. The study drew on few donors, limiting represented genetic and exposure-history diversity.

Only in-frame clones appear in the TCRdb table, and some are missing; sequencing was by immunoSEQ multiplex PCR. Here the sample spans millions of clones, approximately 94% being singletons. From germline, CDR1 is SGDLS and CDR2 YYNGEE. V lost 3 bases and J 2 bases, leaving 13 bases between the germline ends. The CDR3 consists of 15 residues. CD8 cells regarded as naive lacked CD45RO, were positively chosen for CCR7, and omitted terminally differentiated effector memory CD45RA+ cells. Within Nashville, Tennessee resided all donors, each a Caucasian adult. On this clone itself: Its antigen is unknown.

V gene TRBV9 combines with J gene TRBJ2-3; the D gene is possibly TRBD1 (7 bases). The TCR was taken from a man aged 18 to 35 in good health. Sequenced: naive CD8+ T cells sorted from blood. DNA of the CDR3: TGTGCCAGCAGCGAGGCAGGGGGGCTCACAGATACGCAGTATTTT. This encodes CASSEAGGLTDTQYF.